Below, 6 T cell receptor beta chains from the same sample are listed, as sequenced in a study of breast tumors, draining lymph nodes, adjacent tissues. The lymph nodes were axillary draining lymph nodes from breast cancer patients. In TCRdb, the multiplex PCR reads were re-called with MiXCR into one record per CDR3 protein. The sample lists approximately 230,000 distinct CDR3 sequences; less than 35% were seen once. Sequenced: axillary lymph node tissue. All receptors come from a female donor with breast cancer. Some clones in this sample may be carry-over from other donors' samples.

This clonotype was counted many times. J is TRBJ2-5 and V is TRBV7-3; 8 bases line up with TRBD2. CDR3 length equals 14 residues. V was clipped by 2 bases and J by 4 bases; unmatched bases: 3. CDR1 and CDR2 (germline): SGHTA, FQGTGA. The chain's CDR3 is CASSLSAGVETQYF. The CDR3 nucleotides are TGTGCCAGCAGCTTATCAGCGGGGGTAGAGACCCAGTACTTC.

This clonotype was observed at least ten times. The chain recombines TRBV15 with TRBJ2-3; 12 bases fit TRBD2. This CDR3 is 17 amino acids long. Germline CDR1 and CDR2: LNHNV and YYDKDF (reference sequence). J gave up 4 bases and V 2 bases, and 7 bases lay outside the gene matches. The DNA of the CDR3 is TGTGCCACCAGCAGATCCCTGACTAGCGGGGGATCAGATACGCAGTATTTT. This translates into CATSRSLTSGGSDTQYF.

The genes are TRBV28 and TRBJ2-1; 10 bases fit TRBD1. CDR1 MDHEN and CDR2 SYDVKM come from the germline V gene. Losses at the gene ends were 7 bases for V and 8 bases for J; bases not matched to a gene: 8. The CDR3 length is 14 residues. Written as DNA, the CDR3 is TGTGCCAGCATTCTGGGACAGGGGCGCGATGAGCAGTTCTTC. Translation: CASILGQGRDEQFF.

A few counts support this clonotype. The chain couples TRBV9 to TRBJ1-6; D not certain. Per the germline V gene, CDR1 is SGDLS and CDR2 is YYNGEE. This CDR3 is 13 amino acids long. For the CDR3, the DNA is TGTGCTAGAGCGGGGTCAAGGGATTCACCCCTCCACTTT. Translated: CARAGSRDSPLHF.

This clonotype showed up many times. The rearrangement uses TRBV6-6 and TRBJ2-2; D not resolved. CDR1 MNHNY and CDR2 SVGAGI come from the germline V gene (reference sequence). Deletions cut 2 bases from V and 4 bases from J, with 5 bases between. CDR3 length: 13 amino acids. The CDR3 reads CASSYPGTGELFF. The CDR3 DNA reads TGTGCCAGCAGTTACCCTGGCACCGGGGAGCTGTTTTTT.

A few counts support this clonotype. The chain employs TRBV20-1 and TRBJ1-1; D is unclear. CDR3 size: 13 residues. Germline V gene lookup returns CDR1 DFQATT and CDR2 SNEGSKA (reference sequence). Trimming shortened V by 0 bases and J by 5 bases, and 10 bases separated the two germline ends. The chain's CDR3 is CSAREEVLTEAFF. Written as DNA, the CDR3 is TGCAGTGCTAGAGAGGAGGTGCTGACTGAAGCTTTCTTT.